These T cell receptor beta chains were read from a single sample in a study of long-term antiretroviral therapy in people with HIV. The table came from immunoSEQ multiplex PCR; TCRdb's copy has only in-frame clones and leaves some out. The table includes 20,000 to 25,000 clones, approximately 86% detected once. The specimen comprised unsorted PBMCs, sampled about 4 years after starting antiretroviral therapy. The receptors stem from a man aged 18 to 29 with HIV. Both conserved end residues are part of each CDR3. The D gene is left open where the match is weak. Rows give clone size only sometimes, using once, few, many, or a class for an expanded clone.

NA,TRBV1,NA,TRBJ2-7,TGCACCAGCAGCCAAAGATATCCGCTAGCGGGGGGTTTACCCTCCTCCTACGAGCAGTACTTC,CTSSQRYPLAGGLPSSYEQYF
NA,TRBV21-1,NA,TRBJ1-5,TGTGCCAGCAGCGAATTACCACAGAATCAGCCCCAGCATTTT,CASSELPQNQPQHF
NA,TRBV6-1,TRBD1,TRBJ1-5,TGTGCCAGCAGCGCCGGGACAGAGATGATTCAGCCCCAGCATTTT,CASSAGTEMIQPQHF
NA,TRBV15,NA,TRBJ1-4,TGTGCCACCAGCAGAGATCGCGGGGCAACTAATGAAAAACTGTTTTTT,CATSRDRGATNEKLFF
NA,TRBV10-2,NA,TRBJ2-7,TGCGCCAGCATGGATCCTTCCTACGAGCAGTACTTC,CASMDPSYEQYF
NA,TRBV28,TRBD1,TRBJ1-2,TGTGCCAGCAGTTTGCCGGACAGGAACTACTATGGCTACACCTTC,CASSLPDRNYYGYTF
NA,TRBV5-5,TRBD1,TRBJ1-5,TGTGCCAGCAGCCGGAGGGGGCAATCTCTTCAGCCCCAGCATTTT,CASSRRGQSLQPQHF
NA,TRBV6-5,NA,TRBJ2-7,TGTGCCAGCAGTTACTCGAGACCAGACACTTACGAGCAGTACTTC,CASSYSRPDTYEQYF
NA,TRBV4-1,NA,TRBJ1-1,TGCGCCAGCAGCCAGACAGGCACTGAAGCTTTCTTT,CASSQTGTEAFF
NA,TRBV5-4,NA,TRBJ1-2,TGTGCCAGCAGCTTTGGGTCCCTCGATGGCTACACCTTC,CASSFGSLDGYTF
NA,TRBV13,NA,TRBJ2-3,TGTGCCAGCAGGACGGGGGCCACAGATACGCAGTATTTT,CASRTGATDTQYF
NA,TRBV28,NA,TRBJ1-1,TGTGCCAGCAAACACCAACAGATACCTCACACTGAAGCTTTCTTT,CASKHQQIPHTEAFF
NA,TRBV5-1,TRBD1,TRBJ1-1,TGCGCCAGCAGGATTGGCACAGGGGGAGAGACTGAAGCTTTCTTT,CASRIGTGGETEAFF
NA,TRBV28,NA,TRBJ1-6,TGTGCCAGCAGTTTACACGGATATACGAATTCACCCCTCCACTTT,CASSLHGYTNSPLHF
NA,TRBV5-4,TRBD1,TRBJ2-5,TGTGCCAGCGGCGGGGACAGGATCGAGACCCAGTACTTC,CASGGDRIETQYF
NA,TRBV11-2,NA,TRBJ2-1,TGTGCCAGCAGCTTAGTTGCAGTGAGCTCCTACAATGAGCAGTTCTTC,CASSLVAVSSYNEQFF
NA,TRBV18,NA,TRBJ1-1,TGTGCCAGCTCACGACGGGGGGACCAATACACTGAAGCTTTCTTT,CASSRRGDQYTEAFF
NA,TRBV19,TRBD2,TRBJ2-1,TGTGCCAGTAGAAAAATCGGGGGGGCCGTATACAATGAGCAGTTCTTC,CASRKIGGAVYNEQFF
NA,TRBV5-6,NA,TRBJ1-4,TGTGCCAGCAGCCGGCTACAGGGTCGTAATGAAAAACTGTTTTTT,CASSRLQGRNEKLFF
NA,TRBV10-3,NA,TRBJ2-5,TGTGCCATCAGTGAGTCGAGGTCACCCTCAGGGGCGGCCCAGTACTTC,CAISESRSPSGAAQYF
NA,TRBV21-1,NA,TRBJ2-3,TGTGCCAGCATCCTACAAATCGCAGATACGCAGTATTTT,CASILQIADTQYF
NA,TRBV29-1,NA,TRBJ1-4,TGCAGCGTTACTCTAGGGGAAAAACTGTTTTTT,CSVTLGEKLFF
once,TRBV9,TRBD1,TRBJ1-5,TGTGCCAGCAGCGTATCTTACAGGGGTCAGCCCCAGCATTTT,CASSVSYRGQPQHF
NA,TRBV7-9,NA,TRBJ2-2,TGTGCCAGCAGCCTTAGGATGTCCGGGGAGCTGTTTTTT,CASSLRMSGELFF
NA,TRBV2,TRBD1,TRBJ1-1,TGTGCCAGCAGTGGACAGGGCTACACTGAAGCTTTCTTT,CASSGQGYTEAFF
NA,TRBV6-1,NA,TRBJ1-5,TGTGCCAGCAGTGATAGCACCTATCAGCCCCAGCATTTT,CASSDSTYQPQHF
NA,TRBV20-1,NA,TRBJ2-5,TGCAGTGCTAGGTTGGAGACCCAGTACTTC,CSARLETQYF
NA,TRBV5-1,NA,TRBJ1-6,TGCGCCAGCAGCTTGATCGAGGATTCACCCCTCCACTTT,CASSLIEDSPLHF
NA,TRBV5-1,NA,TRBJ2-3,TGCGCCAGCAGCTTGAGCTGGGGTCAGATTCCAACAGATACGCAGTATTTT,CASSLSWGQIPTDTQYF
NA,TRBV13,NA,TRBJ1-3,TGTGCCAGCAGCTCCCCCCCCTCGAGCTCTGGAAACACCATATATTTT,CASSSPPSSSGNTIYF
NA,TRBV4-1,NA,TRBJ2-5,TGCGCCAGCAGCCAAGGTGCAAACCCGCAAGAGACCCAGTACTTC,CASSQGANPQETQYF
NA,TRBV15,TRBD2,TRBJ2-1,TGTGCCACCAGCAACAGCGGGGGGTACAATGAGCAGTTCTTC,CATSNSGGYNEQFF
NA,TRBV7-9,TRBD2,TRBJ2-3,TGTGCCAGCAGCTTATGGACGGGGGGGGGCACAGATACGCAGTATTTT,CASSLWTGGGTDTQYF
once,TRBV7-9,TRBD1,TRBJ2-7,TGTGCCAGCAGCTTCCGAGACAGGGGGCTTTACGAGCAGTACTTC,CASSFRDRGLYEQYF
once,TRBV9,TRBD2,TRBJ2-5,TGTGCCAGCGGACGGGGGGGCTACGAGACCCAGTACTTC,CASGRGGYETQYF
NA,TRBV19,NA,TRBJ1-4,TGTGCCAGTACCTTTACCGAGGGGGGGAATGAAAAACTGTTTTTT,CASTFTEGGNEKLFF
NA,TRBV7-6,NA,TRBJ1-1,TGTGCCAGCAGCTTCGGGACGAGTATGAACACTGAAGCTTTCTTT,CASSFGTSMNTEAFF